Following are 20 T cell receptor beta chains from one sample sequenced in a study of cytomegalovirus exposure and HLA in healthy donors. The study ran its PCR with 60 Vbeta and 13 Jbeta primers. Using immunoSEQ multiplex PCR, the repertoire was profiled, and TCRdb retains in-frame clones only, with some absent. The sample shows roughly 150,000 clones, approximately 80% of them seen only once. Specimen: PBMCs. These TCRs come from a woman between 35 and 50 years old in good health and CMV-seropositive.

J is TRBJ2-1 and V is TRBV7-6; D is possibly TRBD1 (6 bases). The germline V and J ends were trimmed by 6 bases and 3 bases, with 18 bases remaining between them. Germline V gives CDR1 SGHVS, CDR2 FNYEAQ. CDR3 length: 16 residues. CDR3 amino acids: CASSPTGGTSYNEQFF. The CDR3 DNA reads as TGTGCCAGCAGTCCTACGGGTGGGACAAGCTACAATGAGCAGTTCTTC.

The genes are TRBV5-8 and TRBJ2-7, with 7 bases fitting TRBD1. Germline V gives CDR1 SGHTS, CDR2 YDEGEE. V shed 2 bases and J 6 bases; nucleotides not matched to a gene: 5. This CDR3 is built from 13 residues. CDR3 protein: CASSLGTAREQYF. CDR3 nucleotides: TGTGCCAGCAGCTTAGGGACAGCTCGCGAGCAGTACTTC.

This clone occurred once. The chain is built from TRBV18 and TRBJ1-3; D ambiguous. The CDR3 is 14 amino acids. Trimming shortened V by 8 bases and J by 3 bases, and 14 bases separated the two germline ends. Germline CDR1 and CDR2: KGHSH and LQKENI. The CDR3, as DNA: TGTGCCAGCCCGGCCGAGGGAGGTGGAAACACCATATATTTT. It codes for CASPAEGGGNTIYF.

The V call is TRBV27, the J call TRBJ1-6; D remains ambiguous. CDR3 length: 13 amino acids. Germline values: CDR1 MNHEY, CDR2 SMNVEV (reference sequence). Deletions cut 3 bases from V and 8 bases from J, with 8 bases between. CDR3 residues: CASSFYSDSPLHF. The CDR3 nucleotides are TGTGCCAGCAGTTTTTACTCTGATTCACCCCTCCACTTT.

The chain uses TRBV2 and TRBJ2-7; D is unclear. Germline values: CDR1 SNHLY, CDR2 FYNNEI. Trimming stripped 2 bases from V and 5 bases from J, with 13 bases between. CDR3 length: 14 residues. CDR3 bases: TGTGCCAGCAGTGAAAATCCGGCTAGTGACGAGCAGTACTTC. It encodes CASSENPASDEQYF.

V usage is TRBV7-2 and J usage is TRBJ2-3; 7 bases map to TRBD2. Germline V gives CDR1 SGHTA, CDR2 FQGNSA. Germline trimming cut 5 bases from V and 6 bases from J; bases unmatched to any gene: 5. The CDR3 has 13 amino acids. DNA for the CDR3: TGTGCCAGCAGCCTGGGACTATCGGATACGCAGTATTTT. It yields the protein CASSLGLSDTQYF.

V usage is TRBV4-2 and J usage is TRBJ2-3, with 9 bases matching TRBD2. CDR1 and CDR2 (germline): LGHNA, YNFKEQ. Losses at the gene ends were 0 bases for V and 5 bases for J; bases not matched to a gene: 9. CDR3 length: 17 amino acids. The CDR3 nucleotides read TGTGCCAGCAGCCAAGATTTTGCGGGGGGGAGTGGAGATACGCAGTATTTT. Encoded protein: CASSQDFAGGSGDTQYF.

This CDR3 is CASLTSGEYEQYF. CDR3 sequence (DNA): TGTGCCAGCCTCACTAGCGGAGAATACGAGCAGTACTTC. V gene TRBV2 combines with J gene TRBJ2-7, with 8 bases fitting TRBD2. Germline-derived CDR1 and CDR2 are SNHLY and FYNNEI. This CDR3 is built from 13 residues. The V segment lost 8 bases and the J segment 4 bases; nucleotides outside the gene matches: 7.

CDR3 DNA: TGTGCCAGCAGCTTAGAGTTTTCATTCGGGGAATTTGACGCTGAAGCTTTCTTT. Protein: CASSLEFSFGEFDAEAFF. This chain connects TRBV7-9 to TRBJ1-1; no definite D call. CDR1 and CDR2 (germline): SEHNR, FQNEAQ (reference sequence). The ends were cut back, 1 base at V and 6 bases at J, with 24 bases in the middle. CDR3 size: 18 residues.

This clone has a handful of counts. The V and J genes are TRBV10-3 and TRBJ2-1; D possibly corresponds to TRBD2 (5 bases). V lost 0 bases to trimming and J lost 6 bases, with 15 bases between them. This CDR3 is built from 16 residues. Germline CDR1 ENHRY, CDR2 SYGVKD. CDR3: CAISESSFLEGNEQFF. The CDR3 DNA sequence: TGTGCCATCAGTGAGTCGAGTTTCCTAGAGGGCAATGAGCAGTTCTTC.

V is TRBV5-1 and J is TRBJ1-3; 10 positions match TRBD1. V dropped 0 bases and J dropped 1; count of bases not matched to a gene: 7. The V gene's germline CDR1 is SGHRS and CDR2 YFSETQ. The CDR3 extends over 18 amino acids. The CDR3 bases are TGCGCCAGCAGCTTGGAAGGGGACAGGGGCAGATCTGGAAACACCATATATTTT. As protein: CASSLEGDRGRSGNTIYF. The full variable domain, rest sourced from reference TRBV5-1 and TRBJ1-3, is KAGVTQTPRYLIKTRGQQVTLSCSPISGHRSVSWYQQTPGQGLQFLFEYFSETQRNKGNFPGRFSGRQFSNSRSEMNVSTLELGDSALYLCASSLEGDRGRSGNTIYFGEGSWLTVV.

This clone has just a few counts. This CDR3 reads CASSSGLAGDTDTQYF. The CDR3 region has the DNA TGTGCCAGCAGCTCGGGACTAGCGGGGGACACAGATACGCAGTATTTT. The J gene is TRBJ2-3, the V gene TRBV7-9; 14 bases map to TRBD2. The CDR3 is 16 residues long. Germline assignment: CDR1 SEHNR and CDR2 FQNEAQ (reference sequence). The V and J ends lost 4 bases and 2 bases, in that order; junction bases with no gene match: 2.

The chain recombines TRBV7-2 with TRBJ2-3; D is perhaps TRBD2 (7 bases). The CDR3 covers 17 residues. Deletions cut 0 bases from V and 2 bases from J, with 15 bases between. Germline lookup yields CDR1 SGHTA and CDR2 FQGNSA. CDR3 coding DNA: TGTGCCAGCAGCTTAGCCCCGGGGGGCAGCTTCACAGATACGCAGTATTTT. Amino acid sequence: CASSLAPGGSFTDTQYF.

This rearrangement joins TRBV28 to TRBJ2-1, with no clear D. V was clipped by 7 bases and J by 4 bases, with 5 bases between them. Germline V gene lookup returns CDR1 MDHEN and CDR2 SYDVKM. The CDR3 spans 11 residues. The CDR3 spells CASTQYNEQFF. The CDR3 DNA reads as TGTGCCAGCACTCAGTACAATGAGCAGTTCTTC.

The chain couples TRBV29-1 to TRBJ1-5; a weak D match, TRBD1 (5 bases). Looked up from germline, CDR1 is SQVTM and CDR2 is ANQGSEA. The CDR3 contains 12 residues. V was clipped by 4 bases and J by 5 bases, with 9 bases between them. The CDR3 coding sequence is TGCAGCGTTGTAACAGGTGATCAGCCCCAGCATTTT. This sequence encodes CSVVTGDQPQHF.

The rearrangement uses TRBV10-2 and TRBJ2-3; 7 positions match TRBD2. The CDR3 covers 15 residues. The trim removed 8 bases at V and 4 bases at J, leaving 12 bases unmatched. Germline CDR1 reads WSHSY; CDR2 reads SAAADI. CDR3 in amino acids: CASAPAGGGPDTQYF. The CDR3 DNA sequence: TGCGCCAGCGCCCCCGCGGGCGGGGGACCAGATACGCAGTATTTT.

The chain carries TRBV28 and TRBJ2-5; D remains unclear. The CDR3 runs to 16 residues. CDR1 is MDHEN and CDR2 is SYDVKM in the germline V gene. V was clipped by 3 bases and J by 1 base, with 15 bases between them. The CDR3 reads CASSFPGRPSQETQYF. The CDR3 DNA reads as TGTGCCAGCAGTTTCCCCGGCAGGCCCTCCCAAGAGACCCAGTACTTC.

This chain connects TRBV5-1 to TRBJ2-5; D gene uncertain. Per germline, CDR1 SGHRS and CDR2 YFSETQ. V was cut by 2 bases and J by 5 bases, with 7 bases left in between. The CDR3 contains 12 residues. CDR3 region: CASSLNLETQYF. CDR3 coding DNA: TGCGCCAGCAGCTTAAATCTGGAGACCCAGTACTTC.

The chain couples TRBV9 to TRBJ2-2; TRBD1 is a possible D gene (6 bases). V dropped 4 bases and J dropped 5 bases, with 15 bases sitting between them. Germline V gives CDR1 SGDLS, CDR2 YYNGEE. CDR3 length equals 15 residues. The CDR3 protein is CASSPQGARTGELFF. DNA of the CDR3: TGTGCCAGCAGCCCACAGGGAGCGCGAACCGGGGAGCTGTTTTTT.

CDR3: CASSIGLAGTSTDTQYF. The DNA of the CDR3 is TGTGCCAGTAGTATTGGACTAGCGGGGACTAGCACAGATACGCAGTATTTT. The V gene is TRBV19, the J gene TRBJ2-3; 12 bases fit TRBD2. The CDR3 contains 17 residues. V was pared by 3 bases and J by 0 bases, with 4 bases of the junction left unmatched. The V gene's germline CDR1 is LNHDA and CDR2 SQIVND (reference sequence).